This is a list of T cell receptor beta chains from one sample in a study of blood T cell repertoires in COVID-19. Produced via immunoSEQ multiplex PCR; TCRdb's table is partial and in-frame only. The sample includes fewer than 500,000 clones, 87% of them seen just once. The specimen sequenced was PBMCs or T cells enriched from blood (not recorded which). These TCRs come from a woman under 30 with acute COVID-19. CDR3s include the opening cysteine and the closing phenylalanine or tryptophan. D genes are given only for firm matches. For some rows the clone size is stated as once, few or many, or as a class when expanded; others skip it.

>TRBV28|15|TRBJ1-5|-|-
CASSRWTSSNQPQHF
TGTGCCAGCAGTCGGTGGACATCTAGCAATCAGCCCCAGCATTTT
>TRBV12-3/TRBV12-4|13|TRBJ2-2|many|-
CASSTGQTGELFF
TGTGCCAGCAGTACCGGACAGACCGGGGAGCTGTTTTTT
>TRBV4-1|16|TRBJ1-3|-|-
CASSHLDRRSGNTIYF
TGCGCCAGCAGCCATCTTGACAGGCGCTCTGGAAACACCATATATTTT
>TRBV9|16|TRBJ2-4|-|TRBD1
CASSAGSTGAKNIQYF
TGTGCCAGCAGCGCGGGATCCACAGGGGCGAAAAACATTCAGTACTTC
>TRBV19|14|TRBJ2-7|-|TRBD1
CASTRDRGSYEQYF
TGTGCCAGTACTAGGGACAGGGGATCCTACGAGCAGTACTTC
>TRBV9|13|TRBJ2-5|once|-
CASSAGGPETQYF
TGTGCCAGCAGCGCCGGCGGGCCGGAGACCCAGTACTTC
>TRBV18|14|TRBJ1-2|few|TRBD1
CASSPADRGYGYTF
TGTGCCAGCTCACCAGCCGACAGGGGCTATGGCTACACCTTC
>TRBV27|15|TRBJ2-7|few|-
CASSRIKTAGGEQYF
TGTGCCAGCAGCCGCATAAAGACAGCGGGTGGGGAGCAGTACTTC
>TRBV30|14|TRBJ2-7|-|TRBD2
CATITSGSNYEQYF
TGTGCCACGATCACTAGCGGGAGTAACTACGAGCAGTACTTC
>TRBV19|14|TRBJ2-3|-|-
CASRRQVLTDTQYF
TGTGCCAGTAGGCGACAGGTCCTCACAGATACGCAGTATTTT
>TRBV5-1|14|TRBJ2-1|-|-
CASSPGSGGNEQFF
TGCGCCAGCAGCCCAGGGTCTGGGGGGAATGAGCAGTTCTTC
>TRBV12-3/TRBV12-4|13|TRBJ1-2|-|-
CASSFSNFYGYTF
TGTGCCAGCAGTTTTTCGAACTTCTATGGCTACACCTTC
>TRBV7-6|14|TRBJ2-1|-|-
CASSLLGTYNEQFF
TGTGCCAGCAGCTTACTGGGGACTTACAATGAGCAGTTCTTC
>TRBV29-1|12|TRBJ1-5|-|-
CSVGTGDQPQHF
TGCAGCGTTGGTACAGGAGATCAGCCCCAGCATTTT
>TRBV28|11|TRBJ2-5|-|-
CASSRRETQYF
TGTGCCAGCAGTCGGAGGGAGACCCAGTACTTC
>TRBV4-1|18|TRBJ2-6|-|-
CASSRTQGSNSGANVLTF
TGCGCCAGCAGCCGAACCCAGGGATCTAACTCTGGGGCCAACGTCCTGACTTTC
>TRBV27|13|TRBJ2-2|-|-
CASSLSGGGELFF
TGTGCCAGCAGTTTATCAGGGGGCGGGGAGCTGTTTTTT
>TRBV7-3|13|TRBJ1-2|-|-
CASSLNGDYGYTF
TGTGCCAGCAGCTTAAACGGAGACTATGGCTACACCTTC
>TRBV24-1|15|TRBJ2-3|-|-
CATSDKGGREDTQYF
TGTGCCACCAGTGATAAGGGGGGGCGAGAAGATACGCAGTATTTT
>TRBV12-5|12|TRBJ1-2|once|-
CAKWARNYGYTF
TGTGCCAAGTGGGCACGGAACTATGGCTACACCTTC
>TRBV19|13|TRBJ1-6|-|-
CASSITGGSPLHF
TGTGCCAGTAGTATCACGGGAGGTTCACCCCTCCACTTT
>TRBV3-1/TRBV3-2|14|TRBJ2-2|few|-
CASRPSTDTGELFF
TGTGCCAGCAGACCATCTACGGACACCGGGGAGCTGTTTTTT
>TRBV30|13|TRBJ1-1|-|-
CAWSVEGATEAFF
TGTGCCTGGAGTGTGGAGGGCGCGACTGAAGCTTTCTTT
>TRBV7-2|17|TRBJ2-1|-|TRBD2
CASSSPSGRAAYNEQFF
TGTGCCAGCAGCTCCCCTAGCGGGAGGGCCGCATACAATGAGCAGTTCTTC
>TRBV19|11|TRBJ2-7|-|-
CSTGSSYEQYF
TGTTCTACAGGGAGCTCCTACGAGCAGTACTTC
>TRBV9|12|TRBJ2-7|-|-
CASSVATYEQYF
TGTGCCAGCAGCGTAGCCACCTACGAGCAGTACTTC
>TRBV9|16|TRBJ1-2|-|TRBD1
CASSPPGTGTNYGYTF
TGTGCCAGCAGCCCCCCAGGGACAGGAACCAACTATGGCTACACCTTC